This paragraph covers one T cell receptor (beta chain) sequence. This clonotype was detected a few times. Its antigen remains undetermined. Base qualities were left out, and no much larger clone turns up one base away. The sample's time point, from its label and the paper: persistent/refractory GD, antithyroid drugs over 5 years with positive TRAb. For both TCR sequencing and RNA sequencing, RNA was extracted from PBMCs in TRIzol. The diagnosis of Graves' disease followed American Thyroid Association guidelines. The patients came from an endocrinology department in Xi'an, China. From each patient, 8 to 10 milliliters of peripheral blood was collected into an EDTA anticoagulant tube. Ficoll Paque Plus density gradient separation was used to isolate PBMCs, and no further T cell sorting was done. An Agilent 2100 Bioanalyzer and agarose gel were used to check RNA quality, while a NanoDrop 2000 measured RNA concentration.

CDR1 and CDR2, looked up from the germline V gene (reference sequence), are MNHEY and SMNVEV. The CDR3 covers 13 residues, taking in both the cysteine and the phenylalanine. The only DNA kept is the CDR3, 39 bases in frame from the first base. V trim: 6 bases; J trim: 5 bases; unmatched bases: 6. This sample is drawn from a study of regulatory T cells in long-lasting Graves disease (dated by TCRdb to about 2021). At the level of the whole study: Persistent Graves' disease meant more than 5 years of antithyroid drug treatment with TSH receptor autoantibodies that stayed positive. Persistent Graves' disease patients were compared with newly diagnosed Graves' disease patients by peripheral blood TCR sequencing and RNA sequencing. The study took place in China and was registered as a clinical trial. A total of 35 or so samples underwent TCR sequencing: around 13 from persistent and approximately 20 from newly diagnosed Graves' disease patients. On average, persistent Graves' disease patients in the clinical cohort had been on antithyroid drugs for approximately ten years. Overall study results and their limits: Lower TCR Shannon entropy and fewer highly expanded clones were observed in persistent Graves' disease patients than in newly diagnosed patients, which suggested clonal expansion. Preferential use of TRBV28, TRBJ1-2 and TRBJ2-5 was observed in persistent disease, whereas TRBV20-1 and TRBJ2-1 were favored in newly diagnosed disease. Peripheral blood alone was examined, since thyroid tissue, which constituted the primary lesion, could not be accessed. Only the TCR beta chain was sequenced and analyzed. The authors noted that the small sample size was a limitation that may lower accuracy. Patients with persistent disease shared more public clonotypes (approximately 2,500) than newly diagnosed patients did (966).

The library was generated by multiplex PCR. The sequencer was an Illumina HiSeq 4000. TCR beta libraries were built with iRepertoire HTBI primers and Arm-PCR amplification of CDR3 regions. PCR products were gel purified before sequencing. The authors' analysis ran thus. Gene usage analysis of CDR3 amino acid clonotypes relied on the 62 TRBV and 13 to 15 TRBJ segments identified across samples. Filtered high-quality paired reads were merged into contigs using COPE and FqMerger. BLAST was used to align contigs to IMGT TRBV, TRBD and TRBJ reference genes, with CDR3 defined following IMGT. Highly expanded clones were defined as clonotypes with a frequency above 0.1%. Shannon entropy served as the measure of repertoire diversity, while the Gini coefficient captured V-J evenness. Public clonotypes were defined as clonotypes shared by more than one individual. The public reads were quality trimmed at Q25 with fastp and then assembled into clones with MiXCR by TCRdb, keeping productive beta chains. Each entry is one CDR3 protein sequence, shown with its most common DNA and genes. V and J calls and clone size were set by TCRdb, not the authors. The sample table shows about 300,000 distinct CDR3 sequences, and around a fifth are seen once. The ten largest clonotypes hold more than 55% of the sample.

The chain joins TRBV27 to TRBJ2-5, with TRBD1 identical over 7 junction bases. The clonotype was recovered from a female donor with Graves disease. Sequences were derived from peripheral blood mononuclear cells (PBMCs), sampled when the disease was refractory, from a patient treated with antithyroid drugs. CDR3 sequence: CASSTGDAETQYF. The DNA sequence reads TGTGCCAGCAGCACAGGGGATGCGGAGACCCAGTACTTC.